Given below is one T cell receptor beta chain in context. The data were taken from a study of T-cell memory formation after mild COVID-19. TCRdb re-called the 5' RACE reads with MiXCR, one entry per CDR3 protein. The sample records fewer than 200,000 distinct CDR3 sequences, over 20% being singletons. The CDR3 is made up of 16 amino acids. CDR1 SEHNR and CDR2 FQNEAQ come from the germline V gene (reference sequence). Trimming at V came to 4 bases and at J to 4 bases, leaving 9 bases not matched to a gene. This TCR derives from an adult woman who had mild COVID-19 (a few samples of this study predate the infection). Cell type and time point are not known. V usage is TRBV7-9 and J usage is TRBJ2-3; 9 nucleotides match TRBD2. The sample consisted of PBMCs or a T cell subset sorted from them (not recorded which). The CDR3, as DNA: TGTGCCAGCAGCTCGCGGGGGGGCAGGTGGGCAGATACGCAGTATTTT. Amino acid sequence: CASSSRGGRWADTQYF.